These T cell receptor beta chains were read from a single sample in a study of blood T cell repertoires in COVID-19. The assay was immunoSEQ multiplex PCR, and TCRdb's table has in-frame clones only and misses some. The sample includes roughly 200,000 clones, about 86% of them seen just once. The sample was PBMCs or T cells enriched from blood (not recorded which). The receptor source for this set is a young woman who had been exposed to COVID-19. The CDR3 runs from the conserved cysteine through the conserved F or W. The D gene is left open where the match is weak. The listing skips clone size in some rows; elsewhere it reads once, few, many or a size class.

V,length,D,J,size,DNA,CDR3
TRBV19,14,NA,TRBJ1-4,NA,TGTGCCAGTAGTAGCCAGGCAGTAGGAGAAAAACTGTTTTTT,CASSSQAVGEKLFF
TRBV9,15,NA,TRBJ1-1,few,TGTGCCAGCAGCGTAGTAGAGGGCGTCCGCACTGAAGCTTTCTTT,CASSVVEGVRTEAFF
TRBV6-2/TRBV6-3,17,TRBD2,TRBJ2-1,NA,TGTGCCAGCAGCCCCCAGGGCCCGGGACTAGCGTACTATGAGCAGTTCTTC,CASSPQGPGLAYYEQFF
TRBV2,14,TRBD1,TRBJ1-6,NA,TGTGCCAGCAGTGAGCAGGGGGCAAATTCACCCCTCCACTTT,CASSEQGANSPLHF
TRBV11-3,15,NA,TRBJ2-2,NA,TGTGCCAGCAGCCCATACAGGGAGAACACCGGGGAGCTGTTTTTT,CASSPYRENTGELFF
TRBV19,15,NA,TRBJ1-6,once,TGTGCCAGTAGTATGCGAGAGGGCTATAATTCACCCCTCCACTTT,CASSMREGYNSPLHF
TRBV14,14,NA,TRBJ1-4,once,TGTGCCAGCAGCCCTGTTACGAAGCTCGAAAAACTGTTTTTT,CASSPVTKLEKLFF
TRBV5-1,15,TRBD1,TRBJ2-3,NA,TGCGCCAGCAGCTTCCAGGGGGCGCCCACAGATACGCAGTATTTT,CASSFQGAPTDTQYF
TRBV5-3,16,NA,TRBJ1-4,NA,TGTGCCAGAAGATTCTATTCAGGAACCCTTAATGAAAAACTGTTTTTT,CARRFYSGTLNEKLFF
TRBV19,16,NA,TRBJ2-7,NA,TGTGCCAGTAGTAAGAACCGGCAGGGTAGCTCCTACGAGCAGTACTTC,CASSKNRQGSSYEQYF
TRBV5-8,16,NA,TRBJ1-4,NA,TGTGCCAGCAGCCCCAGGGGAGGGGTAACTAATGAAAAACTGTTTTTT,CASSPRGGVTNEKLFF
TRBV2,12,TRBD1,TRBJ1-5,NA,TGTGCCAGCAGGGTGGGGACAGGTGGCCAGCATTTT,CASRVGTGGQHF
TRBV18,14,NA,TRBJ1-6,NA,TGTGCCAGCTCACCCCGGGAAATCGATTCACCCCTCCACTTT,CASSPREIDSPLHF
TRBV5-4,15,NA,TRBJ2-2,NA,TGTGCCAGCAGCTTGGATGTCGGGGGCACCGGGGAGCTGTTTTTT,CASSLDVGGTGELFF
TRBV10-3,15,TRBD2,TRBJ2-7,NA,TGTGCCATCAGTGAGGGGACTAGCGGGGGTCACGAGCAGTACTTC,CAISEGTSGGHEQYF
TRBV15,13,TRBD1,TRBJ1-1,NA,TGTGCCACCGCGGACAGGGAATACACTGAAGCTTTCTTT,CATADREYTEAFF
TRBV2,16,NA,TRBJ2-4,NA,TGTGCCAGCAGACCCGGACAGAATATAGCCAAAAACATTCAGTACTTC,CASRPGQNIAKNIQYF
TRBV7-9,15,NA,TRBJ1-6,NA,TGTGCCAGCAGCTTAGCACAGGGATTTAATTCACCCCTCCACTTT,CASSLAQGFNSPLHF
TRBV7-9,14,TRBD1,TRBJ1-2,NA,TGTGCCAGCAGCGATCACAGGGGGAACTATGGCTACACCTTC,CASSDHRGNYGYTF
TRBV4-2,22,TRBD1,TRBJ2-2,NA,TGTGCCAGCAGCCAAATAGGCCAATGGGGGGATGGGACAGGGATCTTATTGGGGGAGCTGTTTTTT,CASSQIGQWGDGTGILLGELFF
TRBV9,15,NA,TRBJ1-2,NA,TGTGCCAGCAGCGTTAGACAGGACTCTAACTATGGCTACACCTTC,CASSVRQDSNYGYTF
TRBV6-5,12,NA,TRBJ1-5,NA,TGTGCCAGCAGTCCGTCCCATCAGCCCCAGCATTTT,CASSPSHQPQHF
TRBV10-2,14,NA,TRBJ2-1,NA,TGCGCCAGTCAGGGGGGACTGCAACACAATGAGCAGTTCTTC,CASQGGLQHNEQFF
TRBV6-5,15,TRBD1,TRBJ1-5,few,TGTGCCAGCAGGCCTGGACAGGCGGGCAATCAGCCCCAGCATTTT,CASRPGQAGNQPQHF
TRBV5-6,12,NA,TRBJ1-2,NA,TGTGCCAGCAGCTCATACAGCTATGGCTACACCTTC,CASSSYSYGYTF
TRBV19,14,NA,TRBJ1-4,NA,TGTGCCAGTAGTACAGGGGCTACTAATGAAAAACTGTTTTTT,CASSTGATNEKLFF
TRBV19,14,TRBD1,TRBJ2-1,NA,TGTGCCAGTAGTACCTCCAGGGGGCGAAATGAGCAGTTCTTC,CASSTSRGRNEQFF
TRBV19,14,NA,TRBJ2-1,NA,TGTGCCAGTACCCACCAAAAGGGGGACAATGAGCAGTTCTTC,CASTHQKGDNEQFF